This T cell receptor (beta chain) is drawn from a study of T cells in localized non-small cell lung cancer. This clone was seen a few times. Germline values: CDR1 SGHNT, CDR2 YENEEA. CDR3 size: 15 residues. J was trimmed by 7 bases and V by 3 bases; bases with no gene match: 8. Repertoires were generated with immunoSEQ multiplex PCR, while TCRdb's copy carries only in-frame clones and drops some. The repertoire has approximately 2,600 clones, approximately 22% of them found once; the top ten carry around 7.2%. The V and J genes are TRBV11-3 and TRBJ2-1, with 8 positions matching TRBD2. This sequence was found in a woman aged 35-75 years with stage I lung adenocarcinoma. The sample consisted of lung tumor tissue, taken before any cancer treatment. The CDR3 reads CASSLAERGLNEQFF. The CDR3 DNA follows: TGTGCCAGCAGCTTGGCCGAGCGGGGGTTGAATGAGCAGTTCTTC.